This TCR beta chain was sequenced in a study of spatial heterogeneity in lung cancer. Time point of the sample: sample taken at primary tumor resection. This clonotype has ten or more counts. This beta chain is an unintended read in a library built for alpha chains; its size means little. TCRdb re-called the 5' RACE reads with MiXCR, one entry per CDR3 protein. The data contain under 4,000 distinct CDR3 sequences, roughly 3% of them seen just once; the ten biggest clones take up about 17%. The CDR3 has 13 amino acids. Germline loops: CDR1 MNHNS, CDR2 SASEGT. V was clipped by 5 bases and J by 5 bases, with 12 bases between them.

This TCR was sampled from a human donor with early-stage non-small cell lung cancer. This chain connects TRBV6-1 to TRBJ1-2; D gene uncertain. This sample comprised lung tissue, obtained at surgery. The CDR3 protein is CASSNPPGYGYTF. The CDR3, as DNA: TGTGCCAGCAGTAACCCCCCCGGGTATGGCTACACCTTC.